These 9 T cell receptor beta chains originate from one sample sequenced in a study of CD8 T cells in ankylosing spondylitis. Findings and caveats of the study: What seemed typical of ankylosing spondylitis blood was a TCR beta motif built from about eight highly homologous variants.

TCRdb reprocessed the 5' RACE reads with MiXCR, giving one entry per CDR3 protein. The sample shows about 220,000 distinct CDR3 sequences, 5.5% to 7.5% of them seen only once. For these TCRs, the target antigens are not known. Sequenced sample: blood, either unsorted or a sorted T cell fraction (not recorded which). Receptor source: a male donor with ankylosing spondylitis.

This clonotype appeared many times. The V gene is TRBV9, the J gene TRBJ2-3; D is undetermined. V was trimmed by 0 bases and J by 3 bases, leaving 8 bases between them. This CDR3 region has 14 residues. Germline assignment: CDR1 SGDLS and CDR2 YYNGEE. The CDR3 coding sequence is TGTGCCAGCAGCGTAGATGCAAAAACAGATACGCAGTATTTT. It codes for CASSVDAKTDTQYF. The full variable domain, in which reference TRBV9 and TRBJ2-3 provide the parts outside the CDR3, is DSGVTQTPKHLITATGQRVTLRCSPRSGDLSVYWYQQSLDQGLQFLIQYYNGEERAKGNILERFSAQQFPDLHSELNLSSLELGDSALYFCASSVDAKTDTQYFGPGTRLTVL.

The chain combines TRBV11-2 with TRBJ2-3, with D tentatively TRBD1 or TRBD2 (6 bases each). Germline V gene data show CDR1 as SGHAT and CDR2 as FQNNGV. This CDR3 is built from 17 residues. V was cut by 5 bases and J by 6 bases, with 24 bases left in between. CDR3 amino acids: CASSRAAHLGGRDTQYF. The CDR3 coding sequence is TGTGCCAGCAGCAGAGCCGCCCATCTCGGGGGCCGGGATACGCAGTATTTT.

Comments on this clonotype: At one of its ends the junction is not consistent with the germline gene, which may arise from a read error. V usage is TRBV7-7 and J usage is TRBJ2-5, with D possibly matching TRBD1 (6 bases). CDR3 size: 15 residues. Germline loops: CDR1 SSHAT, CDR2 FNYEAQ (reference sequence). CDR3 protein: CASSLRDTAHGTQYF. Written as DNA, the CDR3 is TGTGCTAGCAGTCTCCGGGACACCGCCCATGGGACCCAGTACTTC.

The J gene is TRBJ2-7, the V gene TRBV6-5, with D possibly matching TRBD2 (6 bases). CDR1 and CDR2 from the germline V gene are MNHEY and SVGAGI. The CDR3 spans 15 residues. Trimming removed 4 bases at V and 4 bases at J, with 17 bases between. The CDR3 reads CASSSLAERYYEQYF. In DNA, the CDR3 is TGTGCCAGCAGTTCCTTAGCGGAACGGTATTACGAGCAGTACTTC.

This clonotype was seen only a few times. This chain links TRBV18 with TRBJ2-1; 14 nucleotides agree with TRBD2. Germline values: CDR1 KGHSH, CDR2 LQKENI. This CDR3 comprises 15 residues. V lost 8 bases and J lost 6; bases outside the gene matches: 6. CDR3 DNA: TGTGCCAGCCTGGACGGGACTAGCGGGGGCAATGAGCAGTTCTTC. This sequence encodes CASLDGTSGGNEQFF. The whole variable domain, remainder taken from reference TRBV18 and TRBJ2-1, is NAGVMQNPRHLVRRRGQEARLRCSPMKGHSHVYWYRQLPEEGLKFMVYLQKENIIDESGMPKERFSAEFPKEGPSILRIQQVVRGDSAAYFCASLDGTSGGNEQFFGPGTRLTVL.

This clonotype was seen a few times. This chain connects TRBV5-1 to TRBJ1-5; D gene uncertain. Germline loops: CDR1 SGHRS, CDR2 YFSETQ. CDR3 length: 15 residues. V dropped 1 base and J dropped 2 bases, with 10 bases sitting between them. Written as DNA, the CDR3 is TGCGCCAGCAGCTTGTGGTCGGGTGGCAATCAGCCCCAGCATTTT. Its protein is CASSLWSGGNQPQHF.

This clonotype has ten or more counts. The J gene is TRBJ2-3, the V gene TRBV4-2; possibly TRBD1 or TRBD2 for D (6 bases each). The germline V and J ends were trimmed by 1 base and 10 bases, with 21 bases remaining between them. CDR3 size: 16 residues. The germline CDR1 and CDR2 sequences are LGHNA and YNFKEQ. The CDR3 spells CASSQVEGVPRKAQYF. The CDR3, as DNA: TGTGCCAGCAGCCAAGTGGAGGGGGTGCCGCGGAAGGCGCAGTATTTT.

This clonotype was found many times. The chain uses TRBV6-2 or TRBV6-3 and TRBJ2-1; tentatively, D is TRBD2 (6 bases). CDR3 length: 12 residues. Germline V gene data show CDR1 as MNHEY and CDR2 as SVGEGT. With 7 bases removed from V and 7 bases from J, the gap between germline ends came to 11 bases. CDR3 DNA: TGTGCCAGCACCCACGGGGGTAATGAGCAGTTCTTC. As protein: CASTHGGNEQFF.

This clonotype showed up many times. The gene calls are TRBV6-4 and TRBJ1-5; D is ambiguous. The CDR3 is made up of 14 amino acids. V gave up 0 bases and J gave up 6 bases, with 9 bases separating them. The germline CDR1 and CDR2 sequences are MRHNA and SNTAGT. The CDR3 region has the DNA TGTGCCAGCAGTGACTCCCTTTGGGGTCAGCCCCAGCATTTT. Its translation: CASSDSLWGQPQHF.